These T cell receptor beta chains were read from a single sample in a study of T cell responses to AZD1222 COVID-19 vaccine. Using immunoSEQ multiplex PCR, the repertoire was profiled, and TCRdb retains in-frame clones only, with some absent. The repertoire holds around 58,000 clones, around 89% seen once, with 14% in the top ten. This material consisted of peripheral blood, taken 28 days after the second AZD1222 dose. The receptors originated from an adult who received the AZD1222 COVID-19 vaccine. CDR3s include the opening cysteine and the closing phenylalanine or tryptophan. A D gene is named only where the DNA matches it firmly. Some rows mark clone size as missing; the rest say once, few, many or name a class of expanded clone.

TRBV9	TRBD2	NA	TRBJ2-7	TGTGCCAGCAGCGTAGGCCTCGGGAGGCCTTCCTACGAGCAGTACTTC	CASSVGLGRPSYEQYF
TRBV9	NA	NA	TRBJ2-3	TGTGCCAGCAGCGTAGCTATCGAGGATACGCAGTATTTT	CASSVAIEDTQYF
TRBV11-2	NA	NA	TRBJ1-2	TGTGCCAGCAGCTCACAACAGGGTTACTATGGCTACACCTTC	CASSSQQGYYGYTF
TRBV21-1	NA	NA	TRBJ1-3	TGTGCCAGCAGCAAAGCTTATGCGACAGGGGTAGGAAACACCATATATTTT	CASSKAYATGVGNTIYF
TRBV6-1	TRBD1	NA	TRBJ2-7	TGTGCCAGCAGTGACCGAGGACAGGCCCTCTCCTACGAGCAGTACTTC	CASSDRGQALSYEQYF
TRBV18	NA	NA	TRBJ2-5	TGTGCCAGCTCACCATTGGGGCGGGGCGGATCGGAGACCCAGTACTTC	CASSPLGRGGSETQYF
TRBV19	TRBD1	NA	TRBJ1-4	TGTGCCAGTAGTCCAAGGACAGGGGGGATTAATGAAAAACTGTTTTTT	CASSPRTGGINEKLFF
TRBV3-1/TRBV3-2	TRBD2	NA	TRBJ2-2	TGTGCCAGCAGCCAAGGTAGGGGAGGGCCATCGCGGGCCCACACCGGGGAGCTGTTTTTT	CASSQGRGGPSRAHTGELFF
TRBV7-9	NA	medium-sized	TRBJ2-2	TGTGCCAGCGGTTGGGGCACCGGGGAGCTGTTTTTT	CASGWGTGELFF
TRBV7-3	NA	NA	TRBJ1-1	TGTGCCAGCAGCGAACAGCCGTTGACCACTGAAGCTTTCTTT	CASSEQPLTTEAFF
TRBV7-2	TRBD2	NA	TRBJ2-1	TGTGCCAGCAGCTTTGAAGGGACTAGCGGGGCCTACAATGAGCAGTTCTTC	CASSFEGTSGAYNEQFF
TRBV5-8	NA	NA	TRBJ2-7	TGTGCCAGCAGCCTACAGGGAAGGGACGAGCAGTACTTC	CASSLQGRDEQYF